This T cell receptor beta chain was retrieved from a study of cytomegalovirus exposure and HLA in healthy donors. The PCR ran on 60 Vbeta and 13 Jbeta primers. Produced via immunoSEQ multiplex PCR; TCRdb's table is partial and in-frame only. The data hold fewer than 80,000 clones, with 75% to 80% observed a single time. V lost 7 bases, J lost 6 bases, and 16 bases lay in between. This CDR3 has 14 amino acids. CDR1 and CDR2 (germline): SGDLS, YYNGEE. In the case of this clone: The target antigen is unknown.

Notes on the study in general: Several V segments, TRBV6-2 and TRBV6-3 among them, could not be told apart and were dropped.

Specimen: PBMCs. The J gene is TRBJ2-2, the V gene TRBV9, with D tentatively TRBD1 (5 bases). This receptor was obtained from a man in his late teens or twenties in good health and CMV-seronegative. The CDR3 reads CASGLTVASGELFF. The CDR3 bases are TGTGCCAGCGGGCTGACAGTCGCGTCCGGGGAGCTGTTTTTT.